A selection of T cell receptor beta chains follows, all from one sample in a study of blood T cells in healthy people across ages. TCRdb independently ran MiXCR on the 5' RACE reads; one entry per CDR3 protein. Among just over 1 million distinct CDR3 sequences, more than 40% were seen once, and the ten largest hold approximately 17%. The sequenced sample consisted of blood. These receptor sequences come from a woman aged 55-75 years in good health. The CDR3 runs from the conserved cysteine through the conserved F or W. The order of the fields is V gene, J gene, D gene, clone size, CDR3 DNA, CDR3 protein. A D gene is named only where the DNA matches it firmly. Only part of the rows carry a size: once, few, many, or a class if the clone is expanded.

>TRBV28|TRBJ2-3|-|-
TGTGCCAGCAGTCTCCCGGGTTCAGATACGCAGTATTTT
CASSLPGSDTQYF
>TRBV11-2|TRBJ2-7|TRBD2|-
TGTGCCAGCAGCTTAGCCCAGACTAGCGGACTATACTACGAGCAGTACTTC
CASSLAQTSGLYYEQYF
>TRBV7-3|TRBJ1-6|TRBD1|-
TGTGCCAGCAGCCGAAATGGACGACAGGGGGCCGATTCACCCCTCCACTTT
CASSRNGRQGADSPLHF
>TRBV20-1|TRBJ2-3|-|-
TGCAGTGCTAGGCGGGTAGCGGCCACAGATACGCAGTATTTT
CSARRVAATDTQYF
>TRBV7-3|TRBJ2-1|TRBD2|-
TGTGCCAGCAGCTTAACGCAGGCTAGCGGGAGGGCGAGGGAGCAGTTCTTC
CASSLTQASGRAREQFF
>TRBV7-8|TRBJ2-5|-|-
TGTGCCAGCCGGGGGTCCTCGTACCAAGAGACCCAGTACTTC
CASRGSSYQETQYF
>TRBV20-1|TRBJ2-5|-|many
TGCAGCACCTCGGAGCAAGAGACCCAGTACTTC
CSTSEQETQYF
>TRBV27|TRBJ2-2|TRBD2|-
TGTGCCAGCAGTTTATATTTGGCTAGCGGGAGTGCCGGGGAGCTGTTTTTT
CASSLYLASGSAGELFF
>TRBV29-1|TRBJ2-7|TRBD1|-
TGCAGCGTTGAAAGGGTCCTGGACAGGGGTTCCTACGAGCAGTACTTC
CSVERVLDRGSYEQYF
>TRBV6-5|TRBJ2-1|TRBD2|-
TGTGCCAGCAGTTCGTCGGATAGCGGGAGGGCCAATTCCTACAATGAGCAGTTCTTC
CASSSSDSGRANSYNEQFF
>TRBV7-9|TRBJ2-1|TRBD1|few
TGTGCCAGCAGGGAACAGGGGGCGGGTAACAATGAGCAGTTCTTC
CASREQGAGNNEQFF
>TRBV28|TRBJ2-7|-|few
TGTGCCAGCAGTTTATGGGGGCGCACCTACGAGCAGTACTTC
CASSLWGRTYEQYF
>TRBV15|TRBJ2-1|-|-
TGTGCCACCAGCAGAGAGCCAGGGTCCTACAATGAGCAGTTCTTC
CATSREPGSYNEQFF
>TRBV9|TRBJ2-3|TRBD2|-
TGTGCCAGCAGCGCGTTAGCGGGAAGCACAGATACGCAGTATTTT
CASSALAGSTDTQYF
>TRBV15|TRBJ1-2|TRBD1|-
TGTGCCACCAGCGGTCAAAACAGGGGCCGACTCACTAACTATGGCTACACCTTC
CATSGQNRGRLTNYGYTF
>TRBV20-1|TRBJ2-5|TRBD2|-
TGCAGTACTTATACTAGCGCTCAAGAGACCCAGTACTTC
CSTYTSAQETQYF
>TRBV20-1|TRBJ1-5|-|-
TGCAGTGCTAGAGGCCCAGGGCCCAACAATCAGCCCCAGCATTTT
CSARGPGPNNQPQHF
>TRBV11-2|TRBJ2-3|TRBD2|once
TGTGCCAGCAGCTTGGGGGTAGCGGGAGCGGGGATAGATACGCAGTATTTT
CASSLGVAGAGIDTQYF
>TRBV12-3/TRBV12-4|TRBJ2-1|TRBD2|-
TGTGCCAGCAATCGACTAGCGGGAGTGTTAGATGAGCAGTTCTTC
CASNRLAGVLDEQFF
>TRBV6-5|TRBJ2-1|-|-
TGTGCCAGCAACGACCCCCCCAATGAGCAGTTCTTC
CASNDPPNEQFF
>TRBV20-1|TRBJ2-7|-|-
TGCAGTGCTGAGGCGCCGGGAGTCTACGAGCAGTACTTC
CSAEAPGVYEQYF
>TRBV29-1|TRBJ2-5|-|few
TGCAGCGCCGACCTTGGGCAGGAACAAGAGACCCAGTACTTC
CSADLGQEQETQYF
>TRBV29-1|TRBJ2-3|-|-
TGCAGCGTTGACCTCTCCGATACGCAGTATTTT
CSVDLSDTQYF
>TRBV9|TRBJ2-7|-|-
TGTGCCAGCAGCGAGCGGACTTCCTACAATGAGCAGTACTTC
CASSERTSYNEQYF
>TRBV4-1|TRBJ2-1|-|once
TGCGCCAGCAGCCAAGTTCCGGCTCCATACAATGAGCAGTTCTTC
CASSQVPAPYNEQFF
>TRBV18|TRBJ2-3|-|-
TGTGCCAGCTCGTTGTACGGGCTTAGCACAGATACGCAGTATTTT
CASSLYGLSTDTQYF
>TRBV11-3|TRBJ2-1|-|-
TGTGCCAGCAGCTCCCGGACAGATTACAATGAGCAGTTCTTC
CASSSRTDYNEQFF
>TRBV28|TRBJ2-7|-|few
TGTGCCAGCAGTTTTGGGGCTAGCCTTTCCTACGAGCAGTACTTC
CASSFGASLSYEQYF
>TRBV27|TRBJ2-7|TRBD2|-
TGTGCCAGCAGTTTAATCCTAGCGGGGGGCCTCTCCTACGAGCAGTACTTC
CASSLILAGGLSYEQYF
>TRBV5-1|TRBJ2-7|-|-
TGCGCCAGCAGCTTTGTCCCACAGGGCTCCTACGAGCAGTACTTC
CASSFVPQGSYEQYF
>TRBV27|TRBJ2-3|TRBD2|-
TGTGCCAGCAGTTTATCCCCGGGACTAGGGACCACAACAGATACGCAGTATTTT
CASSLSPGLGTTTDTQYF
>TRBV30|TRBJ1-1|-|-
TGTGCCGGGAATTACAGGAACACTGAAGCTTTCTTT
CAGNYRNTEAFF
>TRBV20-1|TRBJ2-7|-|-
TGCAGTGCAACAATAGCGAGAGTGGGTTGGGAGCAGTACTTC
CSATIARVGWEQYF
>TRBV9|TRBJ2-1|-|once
TGTGCCAGCAGCGTAGGGGGGGTCTATACTGAGCAGTTCTTC
CASSVGGVYTEQFF
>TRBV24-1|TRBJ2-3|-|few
TGTGCCACCAGTGATTTAGGGGCGGACACAGATACGCAGTATTTT
CATSDLGADTDTQYF
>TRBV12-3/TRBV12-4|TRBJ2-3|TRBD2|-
TGTGCCAGTAGCGAGCGGGAGGCTAGCACAGATACGCAGTATTTT
CASSEREASTDTQYF
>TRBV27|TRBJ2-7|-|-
TGTGCCACCGGGTGGGCCTACGAGCAGTACTTC
CATGWAYEQYF
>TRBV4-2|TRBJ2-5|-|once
TGTGCCAGCAGCCAAGATCGCGGGCACTACGAGCGGTACTTC
CASSQDRGHYERYF
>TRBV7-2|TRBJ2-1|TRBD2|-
TGTGCCAGCAGCTCCTCACTAGCGGGTCACTACAATGAGCAGTTCTTC
CASSSSLAGHYNEQFF